The 16 T cell receptor beta chains given below trace back to one sample, sequenced in a study of blood T cell repertoires in COVID-19 (dated by TCRdb to 2020 to 2022). The protocol used for the library was the immunoSEQ multiplex PCR assay. Sourced from immuneACCESS, this table was stored by TCRdb with only in-frame sequences that have V and J called. A share of the clones is absent; for the studies checked, an unresolved V gene accounts for under half, and the remainder has no known explanation. The sample table lists 40,000 to 55,000 clones, around 90% of them with a count of one. 6.4% of the sample rests with the top ten. What was sequenced was peripheral blood. These receptors were obtained from a man aged 70-80 years with active COVID-19.

The chain carries TRBV5-1 and TRBJ2-3; possible D gene TRBD2, 6 bases. Trimming shortened V by 4 bases and J by 2 bases, and 14 bases separated the two germline ends. The CDR3 has 15 amino acids. Germline lookup yields CDR1 SGHRS and CDR2 YFSETQ. The CDR3 spells CASSRTTTSTDTQYF. Written as DNA, the CDR3 is TGCGCCAGCAGCAGGACTACCACTTCCACAGATACGCAGTATTTT.

The J gene is TRBJ2-7, the V gene TRBV7-2, with 7 bases matching TRBD2. Germline V gives CDR1 SGHTA, CDR2 FQGNSA. The CDR3 runs to 14 residues. The V and J ends lost 4 bases and 2 bases, in that order; junction bases with no gene match: 5. The CDR3 loop reads CASSSVGGTYEQYF. DNA for the CDR3: TGTGCCAGCAGCTCCGTGGGGGGGACCTACGAGCAGTACTTC.

This sequence joins TRBV6-4 and TRBJ2-1; 9 bases are shared with TRBD2. The CDR3 has 14 residues. CDR1 is MRHNA, CDR2 SNTAGT, per germline. The J segment lost 4 bases and the V segment lost 4 bases, leaving 2 bases of the junction unmatched. CDR3 bases: TGTGCCAGCAGTGTAACTAGCGGGTACAATGAGCAGTTCTTC. Amino acids: CASSVTSGYNEQFF.

The chain uses TRBV10-3 and TRBJ2-3, with 7 nucleotides matching TRBD1. The V gene's germline CDR1 is ENHRY and CDR2 SYGVKD. V shed 5 bases and J 1 base; nucleotides not matched to a gene: 12. The CDR3 is 17 amino acids. This CDR3 is CAISYSEVGQGTDTQYF. The CDR3 nucleotides are TGTGCCATCAGTTATAGCGAAGTAGGACAGGGCACAGATACGCAGTATTTT.

The genes are TRBV5-1 and TRBJ1-1, with 9 nucleotides matching TRBD1. There are 16 residues in the CDR3. The V gene's germline CDR1 is SGHRS and CDR2 YFSETQ. Germline trimming cut 7 bases from V and 8 bases from J; bases unmatched to any gene: 18. CDR3: CASGTGGQGRSGEAFF. For the CDR3, the DNA is TGCGCCAGCGGCACAGGCGGACAGGGGAGGTCGGGGGAAGCTTTCTTT.

V is TRBV4-2 and J is TRBJ2-3, with 15 bases fitting TRBD2. The CDR3 extends over 18 amino acids. Germline assignment: CDR1 LGHNA and CDR2 YNFKEQ. Trimming removed 3 bases from V and 0 bases from J; junction bases left unmatched: 4. In DNA, the CDR3 is TGTGCCAGCAGCCATACCGGGACTAGCGGGGGGAGCACAGATACGCAGTATTTT. It translates to CASSHTGTSGGSTDTQYF.

V usage is TRBV3-1 (or the pseudogene TRBV3-2) and J usage is TRBJ1-6; 8 bases agree with TRBD1. The V gene's germline CDR1 is LGHDT and CDR2 YNNKEL (reference sequence). The CDR3 has 14 residues. The junction had 0 bases not matched to a gene; V was cut back by 1 base and J by 7 bases. In DNA, the CDR3 is TGTGCCAGCAGCCAAGGACAGGGGAATTCACCCCTCCACTTT. It yields the protein CASSQGQGNSPLHF.

This clone was observed a few times. The rearrangement joins TRBV3-1 (or the pseudogene TRBV3-2) to TRBJ1-2; D is undetermined. The length of the CDR3 is 14 residues. Germline V gives CDR1 LGHDT, CDR2 YNNKEL (reference sequence). The V gene lost 1 base and the J gene lost 1 base, with 7 bases spanning the gap. The CDR3 reads CASSQVSRNYGYTF. The DNA for the CDR3 is TGTGCCAGCAGCCAAGTAAGCCGTAACTATGGCTACACCTTC.

The chain uses TRBV4-2 and TRBJ1-3, with D maybe TRBD1 (5 bases). This CDR3 comprises 15 residues. With 1 base removed from V and 2 bases from J, the gap between germline ends came to 9 bases. In germline, CDR1 is LGHNA, CDR2 YNFKEQ. The CDR3 is CASSQVGGTGNTIYF. The CDR3 DNA reads TGTGCCAGCAGCCAAGTGGGGGGTACTGGAAACACCATATATTTT.

The J gene is TRBJ1-2, the V gene TRBV21-1; the table names TRBD1, a call not compared with the DNA. TRBV21-1 is termed a pseudogene. The CDR3 runs to 19 residues. CDR3 sequence: CASSNVRRDRGPRNYGYTF. DNA of the CDR3: TGTGCCAGCAGCAATGTAAGGAGGGACAGAGGTCCTCGGAACTATGGCTACACCTTC.

V is TRBV19 and J is TRBJ2-3; D remains unclear. Trimming took 1 base from V and 2 from J, leaving 7 bases between them. The germline V gene encodes CDR1 LNHDA and CDR2 SQIVND (reference sequence). This CDR3 is 14 amino acids long. Here the CDR3 reads CASSIGHSTDTQYF. The CDR3 nucleotides are TGTGCCAGTAGTATAGGACACTCCACAGATACGCAGTATTTT. The full variable domain, with the rest looked up from reference TRBV19 and TRBJ2-3, is DGGITQSPKYLFRKEGQNVTLSCEQNLNHDAMYWYRQDPGQGLRLIYYSQIVNDFQKGDIAEGYSVSREKKESFPLTVTSAQKNPTAFYLCASSIGHSTDTQYFGPGTRLTVL.

V usage is TRBV14 and J usage is TRBJ1-6, with D perhaps matching TRBD1 (5 bases). CDR1 is SGHDN and CDR2 is FVKESK in the germline V gene. This CDR3 has 16 amino acids. The V end lost 1 base, the J end lost 7 bases, and 14 bases lay between the germline ends. This CDR3 is CASSQVGGYVNSPLHF. CDR3 bases: TGTGCCAGCAGCCAAGTCGGGGGGTATGTAAATTCACCCCTCCACTTT.

The rearrangement links TRBV12-3 or TRBV12-4 to TRBJ2-5; perhaps TRBD2 as D (5 bases). The CDR3 covers 13 residues. The V and J ends lost 4 bases and 5 bases respectively, with 11 bases between them. This CDR3 is CASSWRQWETQYF. The CDR3 DNA reads TGTGCCAGCAGTTGGAGGCAGTGGGAGACCCAGTACTTC.

The chain recombines TRBV28 with TRBJ1-1; D gene unclear. Between the trimmed V and J ends, which lost 7 bases and 5 bases, there was a span of 20 bases. This CDR3 region has 15 residues. The germline V gene encodes CDR1 MDHEN and CDR2 SYDVKM. CDR3: CASKWGELVGTEAFF. The CDR3 DNA follows: TGTGCCAGCAAGTGGGGAGAACTGGTAGGTACTGAAGCTTTCTTT.

The chain employs TRBV5-1 and TRBJ2-7; D gene uncertain. Germline V gene data show CDR1 as SGHRS and CDR2 as YFSETQ. The CDR3 sequence is 11 residues long. The germline V and J ends were trimmed by 0 bases and 7 bases, with 5 bases remaining between them. In DNA form, the CDR3 reads TGCGCCAGCAGCTTGGCCGGGGAGCAGTACTTC. This sequence encodes CASSLAGEQYF.

The genes are TRBV5-4 and TRBJ1-6; perhaps TRBD1 as D (5 bases). Germline V gene sequence: CDR1 SGHNT, CDR2 YYREEE (reference sequence). This CDR3 is 15 amino acids long. The V end was cut by 4 bases, the J end by 5 bases, with 13 bases between. The CDR3 reads CASSSGTGDNSPLHF. In nucleotides, the CDR3 is TGTGCCAGCAGCAGCGGGACGGGAGATAATTCACCCCTCCACTTT.